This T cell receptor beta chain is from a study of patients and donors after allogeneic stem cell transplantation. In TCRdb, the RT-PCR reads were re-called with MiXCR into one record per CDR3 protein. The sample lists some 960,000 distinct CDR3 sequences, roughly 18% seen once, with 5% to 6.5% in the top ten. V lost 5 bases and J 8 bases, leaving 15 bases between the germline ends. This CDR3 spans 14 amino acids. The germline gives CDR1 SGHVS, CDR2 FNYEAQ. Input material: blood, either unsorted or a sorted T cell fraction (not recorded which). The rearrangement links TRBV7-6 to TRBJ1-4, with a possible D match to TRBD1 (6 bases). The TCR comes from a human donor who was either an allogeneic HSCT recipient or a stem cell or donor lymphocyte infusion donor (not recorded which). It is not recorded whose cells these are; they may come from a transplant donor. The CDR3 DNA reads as TGTGCCAGCAGCCGAAGCGGGGGCGGCGAAAAACTGTTTTTT. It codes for CASSRSGGGEKLFF.